This entry lists 24 T cell receptor beta chains sequenced from one sample in a study of beta chain features in type 1 diabetes (dated by TCRdb to between 2017 and 2018). The library relied on the immunoSEQ multiplex PCR assay. The entire isolated RNA was reverse transcribed using the High Capacity cDNA Reverse Transcription Kit, and thus expressed TCRB transcripts were sequenced. The table comes from immuneACCESS by way of TCRdb, which keeps in-frame sequences with V and J called. Part of the clones is missing from these tables; in studies checked, under half for an unresolved V gene and the rest for unknown reasons. A total of hundreds of thousands of clones appear in this sample, over 12% of them only once. The top ten clonotypes cover less than 0.04% of the sample. These receptors lack a known antigen. Overall study results and their limits: Type 1 diabetes patients showed a moderate but significant shortening of TCRB CDR3 length in all four CD4+ subsets.

Sequenced: naive CD4+ T cells from blood. The intended sense of this specimen's cell subset or site label: true naive CD4+ T cells. The receptors originated from a young man with type 1 diabetes.

The chain combines TRBV4-1 with TRBJ2-5; no clear D. This CDR3 region has 13 residues. Germline V CDR1 and CDR2: MGHRA, YSYEKL. V was cut by 4 bases and J by 4 bases, with 10 bases left in between. CDR3 coding DNA: TGCGCCAGCAGCCGAATCGTTGGAGAGACCCAGTACTTC. This translates into CASSRIVGETQYF.

The chain carries TRBV9 and TRBJ2-7; tentative D call: TRBD1 (6 bases). V gave up 3 bases and J gave up 3 bases, with 10 bases separating them. Germline values: CDR1 SGDLS, CDR2 YYNGEE. CDR3 length equals 13 residues. CDR3 DNA sequence: TGTGCCAGCAGCGCACCAGGGGTCTACGAGCAGTACTTC. It codes for CASSAPGVYEQYF.

This sequence joins TRBV7-9 and TRBJ1-5; D remains ambiguous. Trimming pared 8 bases from V and 4 bases from J, leaving 15 bases between. CDR1 is SEHNR, CDR2 FQNEAQ, per germline (reference sequence). This CDR3 is 14 amino acids long. The CDR3 DNA is TGTGCCAGCTCTGCACCGGGAAGGAATCAGCCCCAGCATTTT. This codes for CASSAPGRNQPQHF.

This clone was seen a handful of times. The chain employs TRBV7-6 and TRBJ2-7; D gene unclear. The CDR3 sequence is 13 residues long. The germline V and J ends were trimmed by 0 bases and 0 bases, with 3 bases remaining between them. Germline V lookup: CDR1 SGHVS, CDR2 FNYEAQ. This chain's CDR3 is CASSLAGSYEQYF. The CDR3 DNA reads TGTGCCAGCAGCTTAGCGGGCTCCTACGAGCAGTACTTC.

The J gene is TRBJ2-5, the V gene TRBV28, with D perhaps assigned TRBD1 or TRBD2 (5 bases each). The germline V and J ends were trimmed by 6 bases and 0 bases, with 11 bases remaining between them. This CDR3 has 14 amino acids. Germline V CDR1 and CDR2: MDHEN, SYDVKM. CDR3 protein: CASSPGPNQETQYF. CDR3 DNA: TGTGCCAGCAGCCCGGGACCGAACCAAGAGACCCAGTACTTC.

The chain joins TRBV29-1 to TRBJ1-1, with D possibly being TRBD1 (5 bases). The length of the CDR3 is 13 residues. Germline assignment: CDR1 SQVTM and CDR2 ANQGSEA. V gave up 2 bases and J gave up 2 bases, with 9 bases separating them. The CDR3 coding sequence is TGCAGCGTTGAATGGGGGATTAACACTGAAGCTTTCTTT. Its translation: CSVEWGINTEAFF. Drawing the rest from reference TRBV29-1 and TRBJ1-1, the complete variable domain is SAVISQKPSRDICQRGTSLTIQCQVDSQVTMMFWYRQQPGQSLTLIATANQGSEATYESGFVIDKFPISRPNLTFSTLTVSNMSPEDSSIYLCSVEWGINTEAFFGQGTRLTVV.

This clone was seen only a few times. The V call is TRBV30, the J call TRBJ1-3; unclear D gene. In germline, CDR1 is GTSNPN, CDR2 SVGIG (reference sequence). Trimming pared 3 bases from V and 0 bases from J, leaving 9 bases between. This CDR3 is built from 14 residues. The CDR3 nucleotides read TGTGCCTGGAGCCCAAACCACTCTGGAAACACCATATATTTT. Protein product: CAWSPNHSGNTIYF.

This clone came up a few times. This chain joins TRBV5-1 and TRBJ2-2; D is perhaps TRBD2 (6 bases). The CDR3 extends over 14 amino acids. Germline-derived CDR1 and CDR2 are SGHRS and YFSETQ. Trimming cost V 6 bases and J 0 bases, with 9 bases left between them. CDR3: CASTSDANTGELFF. DNA for the CDR3: TGCGCCAGCACTAGCGATGCGAACACCGGGGAGCTGTTTTTT.

CDR3 DNA sequence: TGTGCCTGGAGGCGCGGGTGGGTCTCCTACAATGAGCAGTTCTTC. This gives the protein CAWRRGWVSYNEQFF. The chain employs TRBV30 and TRBJ2-1; a possible D gene is TRBD2 (5 bases). This CDR3 is 15 amino acids long. Looked up from germline, CDR1 is GTSNPN and CDR2 is SVGIG (reference sequence). V was shortened by 3 bases and J by 0 bases, with 12 bases between the two germline ends.

This clone was detected a few times. J is TRBJ2-1 and V is TRBV4-1; TRBD1 or TRBD2 may be the D gene (6 bases each). With 4 bases removed from V and 6 bases from J, the gap between germline ends came to 19 bases. The CDR3 covers 16 residues. Germline CDR1 and CDR2: MGHRA and YSYEKL. CDR3 sequence reads: CASSLRTFPGANEQFF. The CDR3 DNA follows: TGCGCCAGCAGCCTTAGAACTTTCCCGGGGGCCAATGAGCAGTTCTTC.

The rearrangement joins TRBV7-2 to TRBJ2-2; 8 nucleotides match TRBD2. CDR1 is SGHTA and CDR2 is FQGNSA in the germline V gene. Losses at the gene ends were 0 bases for V and 3 bases for J; bases not matched to a gene: 9. The CDR3 has 18 residues. The CDR3 DNA is TGTGCCAGCAGCTTAGCCGGAGGGCGAGCGGGAGACACCGGGGAGCTGTTTTTT. Amino acid sequence: CASSLAGGRAGDTGELFF.

The chain carries TRBV9 and TRBJ1-3; 8 bases match TRBD1. With V trimmed by 3 bases and J by 4 bases, 9 bases remained unmatched. Germline V gene data show CDR1 as SGDLS and CDR2 as YYNGEE. The length of the CDR3 is 16 residues. CDR3 nucleotides: TGTGCCAGCAGCGGAGCGACAGGGGCGGGGGGAAACACCATATATTTT. This translates into CASSGATGAGGNTIYF.

The V call is TRBV23-1, the J call TRBJ1-5; 8 bases agree with TRBD1. TRBV23-1 is designated an ORF whose function remains uncertain. The CDR3 totals 16 residues. J was trimmed by 5 bases and V by 6 bases; bases with no gene match: 12. Here the CDR3 DNA reads TGCGCCAGCAGCCCCTCAGGCAGGGGGCAACATCAGCCCCAGCATTTT. Translated: CASSPSGRGQHQPQHF.

This rearrangement joins TRBV30 to TRBJ2-1, with unresolved D. There are 13 residues in the CDR3. Germline CDR1 GTSNPN, CDR2 SVGIG (reference sequence). V shed 2 bases and J shed 4 bases, with 9 bases lying between them. CDR3 residues: CAWSMGSYNEQFF. The CDR3 DNA is TGTGCCTGGAGTATGGGCAGTTACAATGAGCAGTTCTTC.

This clone was picked up a small number of times. J is TRBJ1-1 and V is TRBV30; 8 nucleotides line up with TRBD1. The CDR3 consists of 13 residues. The junction had 5 bases not matched to a gene; V was cut back by 5 bases and J by 3 bases. Germline CDR1 GTSNPN, CDR2 SVGIG (reference sequence). The CDR3 is CAWVGQDYTEAFF. CDR3 in DNA: TGTGCCTGGGTGGGACAGGACTACACTGAAGCTTTCTTT. Variable domain in full (rest from reference TRBV30 and TRBJ1-1): SQTIHQWPATLVQPVGSPLSLECTVEGTSNPNLYWYRQAAGRGLQLLFYSVGIGQISSEVPQNLSASRPQDRQFILSSKKLLLSDSGFYLCAWVGQDYTEAFFGQGTRLTVV.

V and J are TRBV10-3 and TRBJ2-1, with 12 nucleotides matching TRBD2. The CDR3 length is 19 residues. V was pared by 1 base and J by 4 bases, with 11 bases of the junction left unmatched. The germline V gene encodes CDR1 ENHRY and CDR2 SYGVKD. The CDR3 sequence is CAISEYASGGARQYNEQFF. The CDR3 DNA reads as TGTGCCATCAGTGAGTATGCTAGCGGGGGGGCCCGGCAGTACAATGAGCAGTTCTTC.

This clone has only a few counts. This chain joins TRBV30 and TRBJ2-7; tentatively, D is TRBD1 or TRBD2 (6 bases each). Germline values: CDR1 GTSNPN, CDR2 SVGIG (reference sequence). The V gene lost 8 bases and the J gene lost 0 bases, with 11 bases spanning the gap. The CDR3 is 12 residues long. The CDR3 DNA sequence: TGTGCCCGACAGGAGGGCTCCTACGAGCAGTACTTC. The encoded protein is CARQEGSYEQYF.

V gene TRBV30 combines with J gene TRBJ1-3, with TRBD1 as a possible D gene (6 bases). Trimming removed 1 base from V and 0 bases from J, with 7 bases in between. Looked up from germline, CDR1 is GTSNPN and CDR2 is SVGIG (reference sequence). The CDR3 covers 14 residues. The CDR3 DNA sequence: TGTGCCTGGAGTGGGACAGCCTCTGGAAACACCATATATTTT. It translates to CAWSGTASGNTIYF.

This clone was observed a few times. The chain has TRBV5-4 and TRBJ1-1; possible D gene TRBD1, 6 bases. CDR3 length: 14 residues. V was cut by 4 bases and J by 1 base, with 11 bases left in between. CDR1 is SGHNT, CDR2 YYREEE, per germline (reference sequence). This CDR3 is CASSPKGENTEAFF. In DNA form, the CDR3 reads TGTGCCAGCAGCCCCAAGGGGGAGAACACTGAAGCTTTCTTT.

The chain couples TRBV29-1 to TRBJ2-6; D may be TRBD1 (6 bases). The germline gives CDR1 SQVTM, CDR2 ANQGSEA. V lost 6 bases and J 2 bases, leaving 17 bases between the germline ends. This CDR3 comprises 16 residues. Written as DNA, the CDR3 is TGCAGCGTCCTCGGGACAACTAGGACTGGGGCCAACGTCCTGACTTTC. Translated: CSVLGTTRTGANVLTF.

This clone has more than one count but fewer than ten. The CDR3 loop reads CASSPGQAGEAFF. CDR3 DNA: TGTGCCAGCAGCCCCGGGCAGGCGGGTGAAGCTTTCTTT. V usage is TRBV7-3 and J usage is TRBJ1-1; the D is unclear. Germline CDR1 is SGHTA and CDR2 is FQGTGA. Trimming stripped 5 bases from V and 7 bases from J, with 14 bases between. There are 13 residues in the CDR3.

The rearrangement links TRBV4-1 to TRBJ2-1; D is perhaps TRBD1 (5 bases). The germline V gene encodes CDR1 MGHRA and CDR2 YSYEKL. The CDR3 consists of 17 residues. V was clipped by 0 bases and J by 7 bases, with 19 bases between them. CDR3 amino acids: CASSQDGREGVRNEQFF. In DNA form, the CDR3 reads TGCGCCAGCAGCCAAGATGGGCGCGAAGGGGTGAGGAATGAGCAGTTCTTC.

This chain links TRBV15 with TRBJ2-7, with D possibly matching TRBD2 (6 bases). This CDR3 comprises 15 residues. From germline, CDR1 is LNHNV and CDR2 YYDKDF (reference sequence). Trimming took off 0 bases at V and 4 bases at J, with 13 bases between the two ends. CDR3 amino acids: CATSREGSGFYEQYF. The CDR3, as DNA: TGTGCCACCAGCAGAGAGGGTAGCGGATTTTACGAGCAGTACTTC.

V usage is TRBV7-2 and J usage is TRBJ2-3; possible D gene TRBD2, 6 bases. The V and J ends lost 5 bases and 2 bases respectively, with 11 bases between them. CDR1 is SGHTA, CDR2 FQGNSA, per germline. The CDR3 length is 14 residues. This CDR3 reads CASSQSGFTDTQYF. DNA of the CDR3: TGTGCCAGCAGCCAAAGCGGGTTCACAGATACGCAGTATTTT.